This passage covers 24 T cell receptor beta chains from one sample sequenced in a study of patients and donors after allogeneic stem cell transplantation. A single record per CDR3 protein comes from TCRdb applying MiXCR to the RT-PCR reads. The sample yields roughly 180,000 distinct CDR3 sequences, around two fifths seen once. The sequenced sample consisted of blood, either unsorted or a sorted T cell fraction (not recorded which). These receptor sequences come from a human donor who was either an allogeneic HSCT recipient or a stem cell or donor lymphocyte infusion donor (not recorded which). It is not recorded whose cells these are; they may come from a transplant donor.

The chain combines TRBV9 with TRBJ1-3; D remains ambiguous. The CDR3 extends over 14 amino acids. V dropped 3 bases and J dropped 0 bases, with 7 bases sitting between them. Germline V lookup: CDR1 SGDLS, CDR2 YYNGEE. CDR3 nucleotide sequence: TGTGCCAGCAGCGGGAGGTCCTCTGGAAACACCATATATTTT. It codes for CASSGRSSGNTIYF.

This clonotype was found a few times. This chain joins TRBV6-5 and TRBJ1-5, with 8 positions matching TRBD1. After removal of 4 bases from V and 4 bases from J, the junction contained 9 bases not matched to a gene. This CDR3 has 16 residues. Germline V gene data show CDR1 as MNHEY and CDR2 as SVGAGI. CDR3 sequence (DNA): TGTGCCAGCAGTTTACGGGGGGACAGGCGTAATCAGCCCCAGCATTTT. Translating it yields CASSLRGDRRNQPQHF.

This clonotype was seen a handful of times. The CDR3 sequence: CASSERLADSTDTQYF. The DNA of the CDR3 is TGTGCCAGCAGCGAGCGACTAGCTGATAGCACAGATACGCAGTATTTT. The chain employs TRBV11-2 and TRBJ2-3; 7 nucleotides line up with TRBD2. Unmatched junction bases numbered 8, after V lost 5 bases and J lost 0 bases. CDR3 length: 16 residues. Germline lookup yields CDR1 SGHAT and CDR2 FQNNGV.

This clonotype showed up just a few times. The CDR3 sequence: CSPREGNNYGYTF. The CDR3 nucleotides are TGCAGTCCCCGAGAGGGTAATAACTATGGCTACACCTTC. This rearrangement joins TRBV20-1 to TRBJ1-2, with D unclear. Trimming left V 8 bases short and J 1 base short, with 14 bases between. The CDR3 contains 13 residues. The germline CDR1 and CDR2 sequences are DFQATT and SNEGSKA (reference sequence).

This clonotype showed up many times. This chain joins TRBV12-3 or TRBV12-4 and TRBJ1-4; 11 positions match TRBD1. The CDR3 is 14 residues long. V dropped 6 bases and J dropped 6; count of bases not matched to a gene: 3. CDR3 nucleotide sequence: TGTGCCAGCAGCCCGGGACAGGGGGATGAAAAACTGTTTTTT. The encoded protein is CASSPGQGDEKLFF.

The chain has TRBV29-1 and TRBJ2-1; 7 nucleotides line up with TRBD2. Germline V gene data show CDR1 as SQVTM and CDR2 as ANQGSEA. The CDR3 is 15 amino acids. Trimming cost V 5 bases and J 0 bases; bases outside gene matches: 7. DNA for the CDR3: TGCAGCGTTCAAGGGGAGGGAAACTCCTACAATGAGCAGTTCTTC. Translating it yields CSVQGEGNSYNEQFF.

The J gene is TRBJ2-1, the V gene TRBV2; 14 bases are shared with TRBD2. The CDR3 contains 15 residues. V shed 5 bases, J shed 7 bases, and the junction held 4 bases outside the gene matches. Germline loops: CDR1 SNHLY, CDR2 FYNNEI. The CDR3 spells CASSMTSGRANEQFF. CDR3 DNA sequence: TGTGCCAGCAGTATGACTAGCGGGAGGGCTAATGAGCAGTTCTTC.

The chain carries TRBV6-2 or TRBV6-3 and TRBJ2-2, with 10 nucleotides matching TRBD2. V dropped 2 bases and J dropped 3; count of bases not matched to a gene: 9. The CDR3 has 18 residues. CDR1 is MNHEY, CDR2 SVGEGT, per germline. The CDR3 coding sequence is TGTGCCAGCAGTTACCTCCATAGGACTAGCGGCTACACCGGGGAGCTGTTTTTT. The encoded protein is CASSYLHRTSGYTGELFF.

This chain connects TRBV6-2 or TRBV6-3 to TRBJ1-1; TRBD1 matches 9 bases. The junction had 10 bases not matched to a gene; V was cut back by 5 bases and J by 3 bases. The CDR3 loop spans 16 amino acids. Germline assignment: CDR1 MNHEY and CDR2 SVGEGT. CDR3 sequence: CASSEPGQGSDTEAFF. The CDR3, as DNA: TGTGCCAGCAGTGAGCCGGGACAGGGAAGTGACACTGAAGCTTTCTTT.

The chain couples TRBV7-2 to TRBJ1-2, with D possibly TRBD1 on 5 matching bases. The CDR3 is 17 amino acids. Deletions cut 1 base from V and 0 bases from J, with 15 bases between. Germline CDR1 and CDR2: SGHTA and FQGNSA. The chain's CDR3 is CASSLVGAAGTNYGYTF. As DNA, the CDR3 is TGTGCCAGCAGCTTAGTGGGCGCCGCAGGGACTAACTATGGCTACACCTTC.

This clonotype turned up a few times. The V call is TRBV20-1, the J call TRBJ1-6; D is unclear. There are 15 residues in the CDR3. The ends were cut back, 6 bases at V and 2 bases at J, with 14 bases in the middle. Germline V CDR1 and CDR2: DFQATT, SNEGSKA (reference sequence). The CDR3 loop is CSAPFDSPYNSPLHF. CDR3 DNA: TGCAGTGCCCCTTTTGATTCTCCCTATAATTCACCCCTCCACTTT.

The chain uses TRBV27 and TRBJ2-1; D is ambiguous. The CDR3 is 12 residues long. V lost 7 bases to trimming and J lost 5 bases, with 9 bases between them. Germline values: CDR1 MNHEY, CDR2 SMNVEV (reference sequence). For the CDR3, the DNA is TGTGCCAGCAACACCCCTAACAATGAGCAGTTCTTC. Translation gives CASNTPNNEQFF.

The chain combines TRBV2 with TRBJ2-2; the D gene is possibly TRBD1 (5 bases). Trimming pared 5 bases from V and 5 bases from J, leaving 15 bases between. Per germline, CDR1 SNHLY and CDR2 FYNNEI. This CDR3 has 15 amino acids. The CDR3 bases are TGTGCCAGCAGTTTTTGGGCGGACACGACCGGGGAGCTGTTTTTT. As protein: CASSFWADTTGELFF. The full variable domain, its missing parts supplied by reference TRBV2 and TRBJ2-2, is EPEVTQTPSHQVTQMGQEVILRCVPISNHLYFYWYRQILGQKVEFLVSFYNNEISEKSEIFDDQFSVERPDGSNFTLKIRSTKLEDSAMYFCASSFWADTTGELFFGEGSRLTVL.

Only one count was recorded for this clonotype. This chain links TRBV6-6 with TRBJ2-5; no clear D. The CDR3 is 12 amino acids. The V gene lost 2 bases and the J gene lost 1 base, with 2 bases spanning the gap. Germline lookup yields CDR1 MNHNY and CDR2 SVGAGI (reference sequence). This CDR3 is CASSYVQETQYF. The CDR3 DNA sequence: TGTGCCAGCAGTTACGTCCAAGAGACCCAGTACTTC.

This clonotype was picked up one time. V gene TRBV7-8 combines with J gene TRBJ2-3; 7 bases fit TRBD2. The V and J ends lost 4 bases and 2 bases, in that order; junction bases with no gene match: 3. Germline V gives CDR1 SGHVS, CDR2 FQNEAQ. The CDR3 spans 14 residues. The DNA for the CDR3 is TGTGCCAGCAGCTCGGGGGGAACCACAGATACGCAGTATTTT. Translation gives CASSSGGTTDTQYF.

In its sample, this clonotype was seen a few times. This chain uses TRBV7-8 with TRBJ1-2; tentatively, D is TRBD1 (5 bases). Looked up from germline, CDR1 is SGHVS and CDR2 is FQNEAQ. The V gene lost 1 base and the J gene lost 4 bases, with 16 bases spanning the gap. This CDR3 spans 16 amino acids. The CDR3 DNA follows: TGTGCCAGCAGCTTAGTTTTGACAGATCCAGCCTATGGCTACACCTTC. This translates into CASSLVLTDPAYGYTF.

In nucleotides, the CDR3 is TGTGCCAGCAGATACCTGGGACTAGCATTCGATGAGCAGTTCTTC. Encoded protein: CASRYLGLAFDEQFF. The chain carries TRBV6-6 and TRBJ2-1; 9 positions match TRBD2. Per germline, CDR1 MNHNY and CDR2 SVGAGI (reference sequence). V lost 6 bases to trimming and J lost 8 bases; unmatched junction nucleotides: 11. The CDR3 contains 15 residues.

For the CDR3, the DNA is TGCGCCAGCAGCCAACTCACAGGGGGCCAAGAGACCCAGTACTTC. It translates to CASSQLTGGQETQYF. The chain carries TRBV4-3 and TRBJ2-5; 8 positions agree with TRBD1. Germline values: CDR1 LGHNA, CDR2 YSLEER. V dropped 2 bases and J dropped 1; count of bases not matched to a gene: 3. The CDR3 runs 15 residues.

This clonotype appeared a few times. The CDR3 DNA reads TGTGCCAGCAGTTACAAGATCTCGGACAGATTCTACGAGCAGTACTTC. Its protein is CASSYKISDRFYEQYF. This rearrangement joins TRBV6-6 to TRBJ2-7; a weak D match, TRBD1 (6 bases). The CDR3 runs 16 residues. V lost 2 bases, J lost 3 bases, and 17 bases lay in between. Germline-derived CDR1 and CDR2 are MNHNY and SVGAGI (reference sequence).

This clonotype turned up a few times. The J gene is TRBJ2-4, the V gene TRBV7-2; D may be TRBD1 (6 bases). Trimming left V 1 base short and J 9 bases short, with 22 bases between. The germline CDR1 and CDR2 sequences are SGHTA and FQGNSA. This CDR3 region has 17 residues. CDR3 DNA: TGTGCCAGCAGCTTAGTTCTGGGGTCAGGGGTATGGTTCATTCAGTACTTC. Amino acids: CASSLVLGSGVWFIQYF. Using reference TRBV7-2 and TRBJ2-4 for the parts outside the CDR3, the full variable domain is GAGVSQSPSNKVTEKGKDVELRCDPISGHTALYWYRQSLGQGLEFLIYFQGNSAPDKSGLPSDRFSAERTGGSVSTLTIQRTQQEDSAVYLCASSLVLGSGVWFIQYFGAGTRLSVL.

The gene calls are TRBV29-1 and TRBJ2-7; D unresolved. CDR1 and CDR2 from the germline V gene are SQVTM and ANQGSEA. Trimming shortened V by 2 bases and J by 2 bases, and 7 bases separated the two germline ends. The CDR3 extends over 12 amino acids. CDR3 coding DNA: TGCAGCGTTGAATTGATGACCTACGAGCAGTACTTC. It specifies CSVELMTYEQYF.

This chain uses TRBV2 with TRBJ1-2, with D possibly matching TRBD1 (6 bases). Germline CDR1 is SNHLY and CDR2 is FYNNEI. V gave up 6 bases and J gave up 4 bases, with 12 bases separating them. The CDR3 length is 13 residues. CDR3 sequence reads: CASRGGQSYGYTF. The CDR3 nucleotides are TGTGCCAGCAGGGGAGGACAGTCCTATGGCTACACCTTC.

This chain uses TRBV12-3 or TRBV12-4 with TRBJ2-7, with D possibly being TRBD1 (6 bases). The length of the CDR3 is 12 residues. V was trimmed by 5 bases and J by 6 bases, leaving 11 bases between them. CDR3 in amino acids: CASSRTVAEQYF. As DNA, the CDR3 is TGTGCCAGCAGTCGGACAGTCGCCGAGCAGTACTTC.

V gene TRBV5-5 combines with J gene TRBJ1-6; no clear D. Germline V CDR1 and CDR2: SGHKS, YYEKEE (reference sequence). Trimming stripped 1 base from V and 8 bases from J, with 16 bases between. The CDR3 is 16 residues long. CDR3 protein: CASSLWRSGFHSPLHF. The DNA of the CDR3 is TGTGCCAGCAGCTTGTGGAGGTCGGGATTTCATTCACCCCTCCACTTT. The full variable domain, completed using reference TRBV5-5 and TRBJ1-6, is DAGVTQSPTHLIKTRGQQVTLRCSPISGHKSVSWYQQVLGQGPQFIFQYYEKEERGRGNFPDRFSARQFPNYSSELNVNALLLGDSALYLCASSLWRSGFHSPLHFGNGTRLTVT.